Below are 29 T cell receptor beta chains sequenced from a single sample in a study of T cells in Graves' hyperthyroidism and ophthalmopathy. Amplified TCR beta CDR3 regions derived from RNA transcripts. A first-round RT-PCR of the TCR CDR3 used the HTBI primer set. One entry per CDR3 protein results from TCRdb running MiXCR on the multiplex PCR reads. The repertoire consists of under 600,000 distinct CDR3 sequences, with around 16% occurring once and the leading ten covering less than 3.5%. The sequenced sample was blood. The receptors were gathered from a woman between 40 and 55 years old with Graves' ophthalmopathy.

In its sample, this clonotype was seen many times. The chain links TRBV2 to TRBJ2-7; D gene uncertain. The CDR3 runs to 15 residues. Trimming cost V 0 bases and J 5 bases, with 14 bases left between them. Germline values: CDR1 SNHLY, CDR2 FYNNEI. CDR3: CASSEAGRGIDEQYF. In DNA, the CDR3 is TGTGCCAGCAGTGAAGCGGGCCGCGGCATCGACGAGCAGTACTTC.

This clonotype was detected ten times or more. This chain links TRBV6-1 with TRBJ2-7; 13 nucleotides agree with TRBD2. Germline V gene data show CDR1 as MNHNS and CDR2 as SASEGT. Unmatched junction bases numbered 13, after V lost 8 bases and J lost 6 bases. The CDR3 has 16 amino acids. The CDR3 DNA is TGTGCCAGCGCTAGACAGAAGGGACTAGCGGGGAGCGAGCAGTACTTC. It is translated as CASARQKGLAGSEQYF.

This clonotype appeared once. The chain has TRBV29-1 and TRBJ1-2; the D is unclear. V lost 7 bases and J 3 bases, leaving 9 bases between the germline ends. The length of the CDR3 is 11 residues. Per the germline V gene, CDR1 is SQVTM and CDR2 is ANQGSEA. The CDR3 nucleotides read TGCAGCGCTGAGGAGGACTATGGCTACACCTTC. This sequence encodes CSAEEDYGYTF.

This clonotype was recorded many times. This rearrangement joins TRBV27 to TRBJ2-3; D not certain. The CDR3 length is 12 residues. V lost 1 base to trimming and J lost 4 bases, with 3 bases between them. Per the germline V gene, CDR1 is MNHEY and CDR2 is SMNVEV (reference sequence). The CDR3 DNA sequence: TGTGCCAGCAGTTTATACCCAGATACGCAGTATTTT. The encoded protein is CASSLYPDTQYF.

CDR3 in amino acids: CASSQGKVGDYEQYF. The CDR3 DNA reads as TGTGCCAGCAGCCAAGGAAAAGTAGGGGACTACGAGCAGTACTTC. The chain employs TRBV3-1 and TRBJ2-7; the D gene is possibly TRBD1 (5 bases). The CDR3 spans 15 residues. The V end lost 1 base, the J end lost 3 bases, and 13 bases lay between the germline ends. Germline V lookup: CDR1 LGHDT, CDR2 YNNKEL (reference sequence).

This clonotype came up many times. This sequence joins TRBV28 and TRBJ1-5, with a possible D match to TRBD1 (5 bases). The CDR3 length is 16 residues. Deletions cut 1 base from V and 0 bases from J, with 10 bases between. Germline V gene lookup returns CDR1 MDHEN and CDR2 SYDVKM. The chain's CDR3 is CASSLFGAYSNQPQHF. CDR3 DNA sequence: TGTGCCAGCAGTTTATTCGGGGCGTATAGCAATCAGCCCCAGCATTTT.

CDR3 DNA sequence: TGTGCCAGCAGCTTATATCAGGGGCCTAGCACAGATACGCAGTATTTT. This gives the protein CASSLYQGPSTDTQYF. The J gene is TRBJ2-3, the V gene TRBV7-8; D perhaps matches TRBD1 (6 bases). Trimming left V 2 bases short and J 0 bases short, with 12 bases between. CDR1 and CDR2 (germline): SGHVS, FQNEAQ. This CDR3 contains 16 residues.

V and J are TRBV12-5 and TRBJ2-5; TRBD2 aligns across 7 bases. The CDR3 totals 13 residues. The germline CDR1 and CDR2 sequences are LGHNT and FRNRAP. The junction had 10 bases not matched to a gene; V was cut back by 11 bases and J by 4 bases. The CDR3 DNA reads TGTGCTCCCGAGCGGGATCGGGTAGAGACCCAGTACTTC. Translating gives CAPERDRVETQYF.

CDR3 region: CSARRGGNNEQFF. DNA for the CDR3: TGCAGTGCTAGAAGGGGGGGTAACAATGAGCAGTTCTTC. This sequence joins TRBV20-1 and TRBJ2-1; a weak D match, TRBD2 (7 bases). With 2 bases removed from V and 5 bases from J, the gap between germline ends came to 10 bases. Per germline, CDR1 DFQATT and CDR2 SNEGSKA (reference sequence). This CDR3 has 13 residues.

The chain employs TRBV7-9 and TRBJ2-2; possibly TRBD1 for D (6 bases). Germline CDR1 and CDR2: SEHNR and FQNEAQ (reference sequence). The CDR3 sequence is 14 residues long. The V and J ends lost 6 bases and 3 bases respectively, with 11 bases between them. CDR3 protein: CASSPDRYTGELFF. The CDR3 bases are TGTGCCAGCAGTCCCGACAGGTACACCGGGGAGCTGTTTTTT.

The table lists this clonotype with many counts. The gene calls are TRBV20-1 and TRBJ2-3; D possibly uses TRBD1 or TRBD2 (5 bases each). This CDR3 is built from 13 residues. The germline V and J ends were trimmed by 4 bases and 2 bases, with 10 bases remaining between them. Per the germline V gene, CDR1 is DFQATT and CDR2 is SNEGSKA (reference sequence). Here the CDR3 DNA reads TGCAGTGCTAATCAGGGAGTCACAGATACGCAGTATTTT. Translation: CSANQGVTDTQYF.

This clonotype was detected ten times or more. The J gene is TRBJ2-5, the V gene TRBV10-3, with 12 nucleotides matching TRBD2. Germline CDR1 is ENHRY and CDR2 is SYGVKD. The ends lost 10 bases at V and 3 bases at J; junction bases unmatched: 6. CDR3 length equals 14 residues. The CDR3 DNA follows: TGTGCCACCTCTGGACTAGCGGGAAAAGAGACCCAGTACTTC. It specifies CATSGLAGKETQYF.

This clonotype was counted only a few times. The CDR3 is CASTQGGGRTGNTIYF. In DNA form, the CDR3 reads TGTGCCAGCACCCAGGGGGGGGGAAGAACTGGAAACACCATATATTTT. This chain joins TRBV6-1 and TRBJ1-3; TRBD1 matches at 7 bases. CDR1 and CDR2 (germline): MNHNS, SASEGT. This CDR3 has 16 amino acids. The V segment lost 7 bases and the J segment 2 bases; nucleotides outside the gene matches: 11.

This clonotype has just a few counts. The chain uses TRBV6-2 or TRBV6-3 and TRBJ1-1; unclear D gene. Between the trimmed V and J ends, which lost 2 bases and 6 bases, there was a span of 4 bases. In germline, CDR1 is MNHEY, CDR2 SVGEGT. This CDR3 contains 11 residues. CDR3 region: CASSYQSEAFF. The CDR3 DNA is TGTGCCAGCAGTTACCAGTCTGAAGCTTTCTTT.

The V and J genes are TRBV29-1 and TRBJ2-5; D uncertain. The CDR3 has 12 amino acids. Germline lookup yields CDR1 SQVTM and CDR2 ANQGSEA. Trimming removed 2 bases at V and 5 bases at J, with 9 bases between. CDR3 sequence reads: CSVESSFETQYF. Here the CDR3 DNA reads TGCAGCGTTGAATCTAGTTTCGAGACCCAGTACTTC.

In its sample, this clonotype was seen many times. The chain carries TRBV7-3 and TRBJ2-1; 11 nucleotides match TRBD2. Trimming at V came to 1 base and at J to 5 bases, leaving 1 base not matched to a gene. Looked up from germline, CDR1 is SGHTA and CDR2 is FQGTGA. The CDR3 sequence is 15 residues long. The CDR3 reads CASSLRGLADNEQFF. In DNA, the CDR3 is TGTGCCAGCAGCTTAAGGGGACTAGCGGACAATGAGCAGTTCTTC.

This clonotype turned up a few times. The V call is TRBV6-1, the J call TRBJ2-2, with TRBD2 as a possible D gene (5 bases). V lost 5 bases and J 2 bases, leaving 12 bases between the germline ends. Germline values: CDR1 MNHNS, CDR2 SASEGT. There are 15 residues in the CDR3. CDR3 coding DNA: TGTGCCAGCAGTCAGACCGGGGTTAACACCGGGGAGCTGTTTTTT. Its protein product is CASSQTGVNTGELFF.

The V call is TRBV19, the J call TRBJ2-1; D perhaps matches TRBD2 (6 bases). Per the germline V gene, CDR1 is LNHDA and CDR2 is SQIVND (reference sequence). V lost 6 bases, J lost 7 bases, and 13 bases lay in between. CDR3 size: 13 residues. The CDR3 loop reads CASSGGAGNEQFF. The CDR3 DNA sequence: TGTGCCAGTAGCGGAGGGGCGGGGAATGAGCAGTTCTTC.

This clonotype was counted many times. J is TRBJ2-1 and V is TRBV12-3 or TRBV12-4; no clear D gene. This CDR3 has 12 amino acids. Trimming removed 3 bases from V and 6 bases from J, with 6 bases in between. CDR3 DNA sequence: TGTGCCAGCAGTTTGCGACTCAATGAGCAGTTCTTC. Protein product: CASSLRLNEQFF.

This clonotype was recorded many times. This chain uses TRBV28 with TRBJ1-6; D unresolved. The CDR3 loop spans 13 amino acids. Germline lookup yields CDR1 MDHEN and CDR2 SYDVKM. With 6 bases removed from V and 6 bases from J, the gap between germline ends came to 9 bases. CDR3 residues: CASRTTLNSPLHF. The CDR3 DNA is TGTGCCAGCAGGACTACTCTTAATTCACCCCTCCACTTT.

A few counts support this clonotype. This chain joins TRBV3-1 and TRBJ1-5, with a tentative D call TRBD1 (6 bases). Trimming removed 2 bases from V and 7 bases from J, with 9 bases in between. Germline CDR1 reads LGHDT; CDR2 reads YNNKEL (reference sequence). The CDR3 runs to 13 residues. This chain's CDR3 is CASSQRRGQPQHF. CDR3 coding DNA: TGTGCCAGCAGCCAACGTAGGGGGCAGCCCCAGCATTTT.

This chain links TRBV2 with TRBJ1-1, with D perhaps TRBD1 (6 bases). The V end lost 7 bases, the J end lost 4 bases, and 16 bases lay between the germline ends. In germline, CDR1 is SNHLY, CDR2 FYNNEI. The CDR3 loop spans 14 amino acids. CDR3 nucleotides: TGTGCCAGCAACGCGGGGGGGGCTTTCACTGAAGCTTTCTTT. The encoded protein is CASNAGGAFTEAFF. The full variable domain, rest sourced from reference TRBV2 and TRBJ1-1, is EPEVTQTPSHQVTQMGQEVILRCVPISNHLYFYWYRQILGQKVEFLVSFYNNEISEKSEIFDDQFSVERPDGSNFTLKIRSTKLEDSAMYFCASNAGGAFTEAFFGQGTRLTVV.

In its sample, this clonotype was seen many times. This rearrangement joins TRBV3-1 to TRBJ2-1; tentative D call: TRBD2 (6 bases). The length of the CDR3 is 16 residues. CDR1 and CDR2 from the germline V gene are LGHDT and YNNKEL (reference sequence). Trimming pared 4 bases from V and 3 bases from J, leaving 16 bases between. CDR3 residues: CASSPHPGVNYNEQFF. In nucleotides, the CDR3 is TGTGCCAGCAGCCCCCACCCGGGAGTCAACTACAATGAGCAGTTCTTC.

In its sample, this clonotype was seen many times. The chain employs TRBV20-1 and TRBJ2-7; D ambiguous. The V end was cut by 2 bases, the J end by 3 bases, with 17 bases between. The V gene's germline CDR1 is DFQATT and CDR2 SNEGSKA (reference sequence). The CDR3 covers 15 residues. As DNA, the CDR3 is TGCAGTGCTAGATCGCCAAGCTGGGCTGACTACGAGCAGTACTTC. This sequence encodes CSARSPSWADYEQYF.

This clonotype has a count of ten or more. The V call is TRBV11-2, the J call TRBJ2-1, with 8 bases lining up with TRBD2. The V gene's germline CDR1 is SGHAT and CDR2 FQNNGV. V was clipped by 1 base and J by 4 bases; unmatched bases: 6. The CDR3 extends over 16 amino acids. The CDR3 DNA reads TGTGCCAGCAGCTTAGGGATCGGGGGGGCGTACAATGAGCAGTTCTTC. It is translated as CASSLGIGGAYNEQFF. The entire variable domain, with the rest obtained from reference TRBV11-2 and TRBJ2-1, is as follows: EAGVAQSPRYKIIEKRQSVAFWCNPISGHATLYWYQQILGQGPKLLIQFQNNGVVDDSQLPKDRFSAERLKGVDSTLKIQPAKLEDSAVYLCASSLGIGGAYNEQFFGPGTRLTVL.

The chain recombines TRBV18 with TRBJ1-5; the D gene is possibly TRBD1 (6 bases). CDR3 length: 13 amino acids. The ends were cut back, 9 bases at V and 7 bases at J, with 16 bases in the middle. The germline V gene has CDR1 KGHSH and CDR2 LQKENI. The DNA for the CDR3 is TGTGCCAGTGGGGAGTTGGGGGCGCAGCCCCAGCATTTT. Protein: CASGELGAQPQHF. The variable domain in full, with the rest retrieved from reference TRBV18 and TRBJ1-5, is NAGVMQNPRHLVRRRGQEARLRCSPMKGHSHVYWYRQLPEEGLKFMVYLQKENIIDESGMPKERFSAEFPKEGPSILRIQQVVRGDSAAYFCASGELGAQPQHFGDGTRLSIL.

This clonotype was counted many times. CDR3 sequence reads: CASSTGTAHEQFF. CDR3 DNA sequence: TGTGCCAGCAGCACCGGGACCGCTCATGAGCAGTTCTTC. The genes are TRBV7-9 and TRBJ2-1; either TRBD1 or TRBD2 may fit D (5 bases each). The CDR3 sequence is 13 residues long. Trimming pared 5 bases from V and 8 bases from J, leaving 13 bases between. Looked up from germline, CDR1 is SEHNR and CDR2 is FQNEAQ (reference sequence).

This clonotype was seen many times. The chain uses TRBV7-2 and TRBJ2-1; 7 bases agree with TRBD1. The CDR3 has 15 amino acids. J gave up 6 bases and V 5 bases, and 10 bases lay outside the gene matches. Germline CDR1 is SGHTA and CDR2 is FQGNSA. The CDR3, as DNA: TGTGCCAGCAGCCCGGGGACAGCACAAACCAATGAGCAGTTCTTC. This sequence encodes CASSPGTAQTNEQFF.

Ten or more counts support this clonotype. The CDR3 loop reads CASSSLAGVGNIQYF. The CDR3 nucleotides read TGTGCCAGCAGCTCTTTAGCGGGGGTGGGGAACATTCAGTACTTC. J is TRBJ2-4 and V is TRBV11-2, with TRBD2 matching 9 bases. Germline assignment: CDR1 SGHAT and CDR2 FQNNGV. This CDR3 has 15 amino acids. V dropped 4 bases and J dropped 7; count of bases not matched to a gene: 8.